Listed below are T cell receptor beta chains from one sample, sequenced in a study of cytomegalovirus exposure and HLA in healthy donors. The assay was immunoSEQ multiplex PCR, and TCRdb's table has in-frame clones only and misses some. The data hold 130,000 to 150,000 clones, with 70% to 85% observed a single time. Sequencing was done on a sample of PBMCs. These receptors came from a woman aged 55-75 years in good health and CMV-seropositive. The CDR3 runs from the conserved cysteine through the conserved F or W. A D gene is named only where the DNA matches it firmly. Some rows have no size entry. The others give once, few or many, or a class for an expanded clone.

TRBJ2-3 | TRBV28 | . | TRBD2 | TGTGCCAGCAGCCCTAGCGGGGGGCCCACAGATACGCAGTATTTT | CASSPSGGPTDTQYF
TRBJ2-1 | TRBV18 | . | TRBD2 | TGTGCCAGCTCATCCCCAGCGGGGCTGGGCTCCTACAATGAGCAGTTCTTC | CASSSPAGLGSYNEQFF
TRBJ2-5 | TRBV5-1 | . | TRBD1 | TGCGCCAGCAGCCTGGGGACAGGGTGGGAAGAGACCCAGTACTTC | CASSLGTGWEETQYF
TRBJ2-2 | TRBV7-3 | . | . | TGTGCCAGCAGCTTATTAGGGGACACCAACACCGGGGAGCTGTTTTTT | CASSLLGDTNTGELFF
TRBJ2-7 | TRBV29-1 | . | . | TGCAGCGCCCTTGGGAGGAGCTCCTACGAGCAGTACTTC | CSALGRSSYEQYF
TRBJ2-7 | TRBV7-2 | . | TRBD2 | TGTGCCAGCAGCTTAACCCCGCCCCGGCTTAGCGGGTCCCACGAGCAGTACTTC | CASSLTPPRLSGSHEQYF
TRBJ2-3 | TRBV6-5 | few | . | TGTGCCAGTGGGGTATCTAGCTCGATAGGGGATACGCAGTATTTT | CASGVSSSIGDTQYF
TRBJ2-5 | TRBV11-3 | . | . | TGTGCCAGCAGCCCCCCTGGTGCACCGCCGGGTGAGCAGTACTTC | CASSPPGAPPGEQYF
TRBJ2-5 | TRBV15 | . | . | TGTGCCACCAGCAGAGATAGGGGCAGGGAAGAGACCCAGTACTTC | CATSRDRGREETQYF
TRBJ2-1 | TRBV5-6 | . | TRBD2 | TGTGCCAGCAGCTTGGAACTAGCGGCCTACAATGAGCAGTTCTTC | CASSLELAAYNEQFF
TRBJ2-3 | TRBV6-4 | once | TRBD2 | TGTGCCAGCAGTCATGGACTAGCGAGCACAGATACGCAGTATTTT | CASSHGLASTDTQYF
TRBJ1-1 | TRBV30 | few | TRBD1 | TGTGCCTGGAGACCACCACGGACAGGGGTGACTGAAGCTTTCTTT | CAWRPPRTGVTEAFF
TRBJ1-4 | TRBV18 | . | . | TGTGCCAGCTCGCCGAACAGGGCACAGGCGACTAATGAAAAACTGTTTTTT | CASSPNRAQATNEKLFF
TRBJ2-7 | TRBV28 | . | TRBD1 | TGTGCCAGCAGTTTATCCCTGACAGGGGAGGTGGGAATCGAGCAGTACTTC | CASSLSLTGEVGIEQYF
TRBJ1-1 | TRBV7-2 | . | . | TGTGCCAGCAGCTTAACAGGACGTCTGAACACTGAAGCTTTCTTT | CASSLTGRLNTEAFF
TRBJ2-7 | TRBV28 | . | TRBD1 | TGTGCCAGCAGTCCCCCAGGGGGCTACGAGCAGTACTTC | CASSPPGGYEQYF
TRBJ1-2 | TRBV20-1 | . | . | TGCAGTGCTAGCGGGTTGATCGCCGCGGACTTC | CSASGLIAADF
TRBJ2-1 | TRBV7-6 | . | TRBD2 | TGTGCCAGCAGCCGAGGGCTAACTAGCGGGAGGGCTAACGTAAATGAGCAGTTCTTC | CASSRGLTSGRANVNEQFF
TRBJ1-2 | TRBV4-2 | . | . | TGTGCCAGCAGCCAAGGGCAGGGCGGTGGCTACACCTTC | CASSQGQGGGYTF
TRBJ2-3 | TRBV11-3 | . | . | TGTGCCAGCAGCTTAACTAGCACAGATACGCAGTATTTT | CASSLTSTDTQYF
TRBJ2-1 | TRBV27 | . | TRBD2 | TGTGCCAGCACCGTAGCGGGAGTGTACAATGAGCAGTTCTTC | CASTVAGVYNEQFF
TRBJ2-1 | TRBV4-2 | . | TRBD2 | TGTGCCAGCAGCCAAGTTAGTTTGGCGGGAGGTGATGAGCAGTTCTTC | CASSQVSLAGGDEQFF
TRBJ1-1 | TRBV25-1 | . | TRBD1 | TGTGCCAGCAGCTGGACAGGGGGAAGGGGGAACACTGAAGCTTTCTTT | CASSWTGGRGNTEAFF
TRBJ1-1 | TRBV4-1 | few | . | TGCGCCAGCAGCCAAACAGGGAACACTGAAGCTTTCTTT | CASSQTGNTEAFF
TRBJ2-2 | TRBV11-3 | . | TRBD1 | TGTGCCAGCAGCTCAGGACAGGGGGGTACCGGGGAGCTGTTTTTT | CASSSGQGGTGELFF
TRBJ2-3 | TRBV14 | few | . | TGTGCCAGCAGCCAAGATGAAACAGACGCAGATACGCAGTATTTT | CASSQDETDADTQYF
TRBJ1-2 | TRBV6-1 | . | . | TGTGCCAGCAGGTCCAATCTCGGAGGGGCTTATGGCTACACCTTC | CASRSNLGGAYGYTF